This TCR beta chain stems from a study of metastatic and nonmetastatic thyroid tumors. Germline CDR1 is MNHNS and CDR2 is SASEGT. The CDR3 consists of 14 residues. The V gene end was trimmed by 5 bases and the J gene end by 4 bases; junction bases not matched to a gene: 3. Among the patients, none had received any treatment before thyroid surgery. TCRdb re-clonotyped the PCR reads via MiXCR. The sample has fewer than 13,000 clones, about 25% seen once; the top ten hold around 10%. The chain is built from TRBV6-1 and TRBJ2-5; the match to TRBD2 covers 11 bases. This sequence was found in a female donor with papillary thyroid cancer or a benign thyroid nodule (not recorded which). Some clones in this sample may be carry-over from other donors' samples. Sequenced material: tumor tissue. The CDR3 sequence: CASSPGLAGETQYF. The CDR3 DNA reads as TGTGCCAGCAGTCCCGGACTAGCGGGAGAGACCCAGTACTTC.